This T cell receptor beta chain stems from a study of T-cell memory formation after mild COVID-19. General study points: Clones which contracted sat mainly in CM and EM if CD4+, and in EMRA if CD8+.

cDNA libraries for TCR alpha and TCR beta, carrying sample barcodes and UMIs, came from 5'RACE with constant-segment primers. TCRdb recomputed calls from the 5' RACE reads with MiXCR, one row per CDR3 protein. Of a few hundred thousand distinct CDR3 sequences detected, 25% appear once; the ten largest clones hold 12%. This CDR3 has 16 amino acids. Looked up from germline, CDR1 is SEHNR and CDR2 is FQNEAQ (reference sequence). V dropped 1 base and J dropped 4; count of bases not matched to a gene: 4. A note on this clonotype: Antigen unknown.

The J gene is TRBJ2-7, the V gene TRBV7-9; 13 bases agree with TRBD2. Sequences were obtained from PBMCs or a T cell subset sorted from them (not recorded which). The source of this sequence is an adult woman who had mild COVID-19 (a few samples of this study predate the infection). Cell type and time point are not known. CDR3 region: CASSLGTSGSRYEQYF. Written as DNA, the CDR3 is TGTGCCAGCAGCTTAGGGACTAGCGGGAGTAGGTACGAGCAGTACTTC.